This TCR beta chain was obtained from a study of T cell responses to AZD1222 COVID-19 vaccine. Study results and limitations: Donors were mostly white British, more females; clonal diversity possibly underestimated. Close to half of all spike-specific TCRs reportedly target regions of the variants that are unmutated.

Data came from immunoSEQ multiplex PCR; TCRdb stores just in-frame clones and leaves some out. The table shows over 150,000 clones, with 90% occurring only once. Comments on this clone: Its antigen is unknown.

Per the germline V gene, CDR1 is SGHDT and CDR2 is YYEEEE. The CDR3 contains 14 residues. Trimming removed 4 bases at V and 3 bases at J, with 13 bases between. The sample was peripheral blood, taken on day 0 of AZD1222 vaccination. The gene calls are TRBV5-6 and TRBJ1-2; D may be TRBD1 (5 bases). This receptor was taken from an adult in good health. The CDR3 loop reads CASSPMGGYYGYTF. Written as DNA, the CDR3 is TGTGCCAGCAGCCCGATGGGGGGTTACTATGGCTACACCTTC.